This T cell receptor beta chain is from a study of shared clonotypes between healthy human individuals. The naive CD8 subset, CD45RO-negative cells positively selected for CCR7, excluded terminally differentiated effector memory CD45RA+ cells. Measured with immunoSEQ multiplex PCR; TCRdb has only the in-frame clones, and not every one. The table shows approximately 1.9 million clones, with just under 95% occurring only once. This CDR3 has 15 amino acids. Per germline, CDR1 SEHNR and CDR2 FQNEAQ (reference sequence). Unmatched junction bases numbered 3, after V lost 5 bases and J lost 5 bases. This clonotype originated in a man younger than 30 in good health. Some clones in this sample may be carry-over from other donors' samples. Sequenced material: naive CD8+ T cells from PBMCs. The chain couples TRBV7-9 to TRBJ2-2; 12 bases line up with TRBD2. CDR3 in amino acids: CASSPGLAGTGELFF. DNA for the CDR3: TGTGCCAGCAGCCCGGGACTAGCGGGTACCGGGGAGCTGTTTTTT.